This TCR beta chain was obtained from a study of molecular identifiers for immune sequencing clone quantification. Study details: In the replicates, RNA derived from about 21,000 or 97,000 naive CD8 cells was divided into five parts, and four were sequenced.

The study, taken as a whole, reports: Shared barcodes on identical TCR molecules could underestimate the sizes of highly expanded clones.

Naive CD8 T cells underwent sorting with the CD8+CD4-CCR7+CD45RA+ definition. Library preparation followed earlier protocols using designated TCR primers. TCRdb re-derived calls from the PCR reads in MiXCR, one entry per CDR3 protein. The table shows about 640,000 distinct CDR3 sequences, with just under 20% occurring only once. Per the germline V gene, CDR1 is SNHLY and CDR2 is FYNNEI. CDR3 length: 15 amino acids. Trimming took off 5 bases at V and 3 bases at J, with 11 bases between the two ends. This clonotype appeared many times. Its antigen remains unknown. The chain uses TRBV2 and TRBJ2-6; D may be TRBD1 (6 bases). The material sequenced was naive CD8+ T cells from blood, with Jurkat cell RNA spiked in. The subset here: FACS-sorted CD8+CD4-CCR7+CD45RA+ naive T cells. This receptor was identified in a human donor in good health. Some libraries in this study had Jurkat cell RNA spiked in. The CDR3 loop is CASSPTGIGANVLTF. The CDR3 DNA follows: TGTGCCAGCAGTCCTACAGGGATTGGGGCCAACGTCCTGACTTTC.